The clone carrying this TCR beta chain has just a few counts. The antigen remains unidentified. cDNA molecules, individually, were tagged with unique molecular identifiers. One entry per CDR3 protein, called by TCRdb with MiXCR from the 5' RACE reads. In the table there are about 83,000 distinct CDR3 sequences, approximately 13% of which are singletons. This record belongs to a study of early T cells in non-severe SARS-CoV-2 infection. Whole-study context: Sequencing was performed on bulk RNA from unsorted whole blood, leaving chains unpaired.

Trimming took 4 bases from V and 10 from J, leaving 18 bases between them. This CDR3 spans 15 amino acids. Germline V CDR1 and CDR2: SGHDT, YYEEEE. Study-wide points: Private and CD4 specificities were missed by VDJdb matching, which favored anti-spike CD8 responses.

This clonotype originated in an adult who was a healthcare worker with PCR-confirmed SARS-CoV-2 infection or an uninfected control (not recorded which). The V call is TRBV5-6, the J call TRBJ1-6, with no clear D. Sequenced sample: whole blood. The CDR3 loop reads CASSPRSIEASPLHF. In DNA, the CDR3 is TGTGCCAGCAGCCCGCGGTCGATCGAGGCGTCACCCCTCCACTTT.